These T cell receptor beta chains were read from a single sample in a study of T cells after yellow fever vaccination. TCRdb redid the calling of the 5' RACE reads with MiXCR, one entry per CDR3 protein. The data show around 300,000 distinct CDR3 sequences, 10% to 15% seen once. The source was CD4+ T cells sorted from PBMCs, collected 45 days after the yellow fever booster vaccination. These receptors all stem from a man aged 25 to 40 who received the YFV17D yellow fever vaccine. Each CDR3 is given with its conserved first and last residue. D genes are given only for firm matches. Only part of the rows carry a size: once, few, many, or a class if the clone is expanded.

TRBV7-2,TRBJ2-5,.,few,CASSSRQSGTQYF
TRBV9,TRBJ2-2,TRBD1,.,CASSLTGQPTGELFF
TRBV5-1,TRBJ2-7,.,few,CASSLEAGLTEQYF
TRBV20-1,TRBJ2-3,.,.,CSARVGENTDTQYF
TRBV7-3,TRBJ2-3,TRBD2,few,CASRRGGASTDTQYF
TRBV19,TRBJ2-1,TRBD2,.,CASSPSGRAGDEQFF
TRBV9,TRBJ1-4,.,few,CASSVAGSEKLFF
TRBV6-2/TRBV6-3,TRBJ2-5,.,.,CASKDLLIQETQYF
TRBV15,TRBJ2-7,.,many,CATSRDANYEQYF
TRBV20-1,TRBJ2-1,TRBD2,.,CSASTRGGGYEQFF
TRBV6-1,TRBJ1-5,.,few,CASSQDRFGQPQHF
TRBV3-1,TRBJ2-7,.,few,CASSQDLLDSYEQYF
TRBV7-6,TRBJ2-2,.,.,CASSSLRHTGELFF
TRBV5-1,TRBJ2-3,TRBD1,few,CASSLVPGQVADTQYF
TRBV14,TRBJ2-1,.,few,CASSQVSPRSPPYRACNEQFF
TRBV18,TRBJ2-7,TRBD1,few,CASSEQGQGASEQYF
TRBV7-8,TRBJ2-6,TRBD1,few,CASSSWEGQGPGANVLTF
TRBV5-1,TRBJ2-2,.,few,CASRRQASNTGELFF
TRBV5-1,TRBJ2-2,.,.,CASSISTGELFF
TRBV30,TRBJ1-5,TRBD1,few,CAWSFLGGKQPQHF
TRBV29-1,TRBJ2-3,TRBD1,.,CSVGPKKGQGTDTQYF
TRBV7-2,TRBJ2-1,TRBD2,.,CASSAGLGSYNEQFF
TRBV30,TRBJ1-5,.,.,CAWNRVNQPQHF
TRBV7-3,TRBJ1-2,.,few,CASSLAPEYGYTF
TRBV6-2/TRBV6-3,TRBJ2-5,TRBD1,.,CASTRTGDVTQYF
TRBV3-1,TRBJ2-5,TRBD2,few,CASSFRTSGNRHKTQYF
TRBV3-1,TRBJ1-3,.,few,CASSQVPTGSGNTIYF
TRBV20-1,TRBJ2-7,.,many,CSAYNGISYEQYF
TRBV7-2,TRBJ2-7,TRBD1,.,CASSLTGTAQYF
TRBV18,TRBJ2-7,.,many,CASSLERSYEQYF
TRBV30,TRBJ2-3,.,.,CAWRNGDTQYF
TRBV10-3,TRBJ2-7,TRBD2,few,CAISRLAGAYEQYF
TRBV11-2,TRBJ2-3,TRBD2,.,CASSPRLAGDVRADTQYF
TRBV24-1,TRBJ2-5,TRBD1,.,CATGQGALETQYF
TRBV3-1,TRBJ2-7,.,few,CASSQLSGVEQYF
TRBV7-6,TRBJ2-7,TRBD2,few,CASSFSAGGQYF
TRBV6-2/TRBV6-3,TRBJ2-7,.,once,CASSTGTRKSEQYF
TRBV20-1,TRBJ2-1,TRBD2,few,CSARIFGGLAGFNEQFF
TRBV28,TRBJ2-7,.,.,CASSSGGQRYEQYF
TRBV25-1,TRBJ2-1,.,few,CASSVGQGRANNEQFF
TRBV20-1,TRBJ2-1,.,.,CSAIPGGPNEQFF
TRBV7-9,TRBJ2-1,.,.,CASSSPDGGLAQHEQFF
TRBV4-3,TRBJ2-2,.,few,CASSQAVSRLKTGELFF
TRBV6-1,TRBJ2-5,.,.,CASIDSRRGWETQYF
TRBV15,TRBJ1-2,.,many,CATSRDWGEGSGYTF
TRBV12-3/TRBV12-4,TRBJ2-7,.,few,CASGVGSLGEQYF
TRBV5-4,TRBJ2-1,TRBD1,.,CASSKKDREGNEQFF
TRBV20-1,TRBJ2-7,.,few,CSARDSLRGLPYEQYF
TRBV14,TRBJ2-5,.,few,CASSQDLGEETQYF
TRBV5-1,TRBJ1-2,.,.,CASSSGPGGYTF
TRBV11-1,TRBJ2-3,.,few,CASSSSRGGVRGTDTQYF
TRBV20-1,TRBJ2-1,.,.,CSLALEGRHEQFF
TRBV5-1,TRBJ1-1,.,few,CASSWETEWNTEAFF
TRBV20-1,TRBJ2-1,.,.,CSARDRTAAGRSYNEQFF